These 15 T cell receptor beta chains share one sample of origin, sequenced in a study of shared clonotypes between healthy human individuals. Assay used: immunoSEQ multiplex PCR; TCRdb lists only in-frame clones, some missing. The sample includes over 95,000 clones, around two thirds of them seen just once. Sequenced: memory CD8+ T cells sorted from blood. Specified subset: CD45RO+ cells pooled with CCR7-negative TemRA cells. All receptors derive from a woman between 25 and 40 years old in good health.

The sample holds a few counts of this clone. This chain uses TRBV7-9 with TRBJ1-3, with D possibly TRBD1 on 5 matching bases. Trimming stripped 5 bases from V and 6 bases from J, with 17 bases between. This CDR3 region has 15 residues. Germline assignment: CDR1 SEHNR and CDR2 FQNEAQ (reference sequence). CDR3 sequence reads: CASSDDRDSVNTIYF. CDR3 DNA sequence: TGTGCCAGCAGCGATGACCGGGACTCAGTAAACACCATATATTTT.

The genes are TRBV6-1 and TRBJ2-7; D not resolved. V was shortened by 0 bases and J by 3 bases, with 6 bases between the two germline ends. The germline CDR1 and CDR2 sequences are MNHNS and SASEGT. This CDR3 has 13 amino acids. CDR3 amino acids: CASSEAFHYEQYF. The CDR3 DNA is TGTGCCAGCAGTGAAGCTTTCCACTACGAGCAGTACTTC.

In its sample, this clone was seen once. The chain links TRBV6-1 to TRBJ1-5; maybe TRBD1 (6 bases). Germline CDR1 MNHNS, CDR2 SASEGT. V lost 6 bases, J lost 2 bases, and 11 bases lay in between. The CDR3 totals 14 residues. CDR3: CASSSGVGNQPQHF. CDR3 sequence (DNA): TGTGCCAGCAGCTCAGGGGTTGGCAATCAGCCCCAGCATTTT.

The rearrangement uses TRBV11-2 and TRBJ2-7, with D possibly TRBD1 on 6 matching bases. The CDR3 has 13 residues. V was trimmed by 4 bases and J by 4 bases, leaving 11 bases between them. The germline CDR1 and CDR2 sequences are SGHAT and FQNNGV. The CDR3 DNA reads as TGTGCCAGCAGCTGGCACAGGGAATACGAGCAGTACTTC. As protein: CASSWHREYEQYF.

This sequence joins TRBV4-1 and TRBJ2-2, with 9 bases fitting TRBD1. CDR1 and CDR2 (germline): MGHRA, YSYEKL. The CDR3 has 15 amino acids. V was pared by 1 base and J by 4 bases, with 1 base of the junction left unmatched. Written as DNA, the CDR3 is TGCGCCAGCAGCCAAGGGGGACAGGGCACCGGGGAGCTGTTTTTT. Translating gives CASSQGGQGTGELFF.

V and J are TRBV2 and TRBJ1-4; D might be TRBD1 (6 bases). V lost 0 bases to trimming and J lost 1 base, with 18 bases between them. From germline, CDR1 is SNHLY and CDR2 FYNNEI. This CDR3 has 19 residues. The CDR3 DNA reads TGTGCCAGCAGTGAAGCTTCTGGTGATAGAGGGGGAACTAATGAAAAACTGTTTTTT. It is translated as CASSEASGDRGGTNEKLFF.

The chain recombines TRBV28 with TRBJ2-7; perhaps TRBD2 as D (6 bases). Germline-derived CDR1 and CDR2 are MDHEN and SYDVKM. The V end was cut by 6 bases, the J end by 5 bases, with 14 bases between. This CDR3 contains 13 residues. As DNA, the CDR3 is TGTGCCAGCAGCCTACTAGCCAGGCACGAGCAGTACTTC. Encoded protein: CASSLLARHEQYF.

The gene calls are TRBV25-1 and TRBJ2-5, with 12 bases that match TRBD2. Trimming cost V 3 bases and J 4 bases; bases outside gene matches: 9. Germline V gives CDR1 MGHDK, CDR2 SYGVNS. This CDR3 has 17 residues. The CDR3 DNA is TGTGCCAGCAGTGACTCCAGACTAGCGGGAGTGTTAGAGACCCAGTACTTC. Its translation is CASSDSRLAGVLETQYF.

The chain combines TRBV5-3 with TRBJ2-5, with a possible D match to TRBD2 (6 bases). TRBV5-3 is designated an ORF whose function remains uncertain. This CDR3 is built from 17 residues. The V end was cut by 0 bases, the J end by 2 bases, with 17 bases between. The CDR3 coding sequence is TGTGCCAGAAGCTTGGAGGGCCCGGGACTCCAGCAAGAGACCCAGTACTTC. Translation: CARSLEGPGLQQETQYF.

This chain links TRBV5-3 with TRBJ2-7; 14 bases agree with TRBD2. TRBV5-3 is classed as an ORF, of uncertain function. Trimming removed 4 bases from V and 4 bases from J; junction bases left unmatched: 7. This CDR3 has 16 amino acids. In DNA, the CDR3 is TGTGCCAGAAGCCCCTCGGGGACTAGCGGGGGTTACGAGCAGTACTTC. Translated: CARSPSGTSGGYEQYF.

The V and J genes are TRBV6-5 and TRBJ2-7; 7 bases match TRBD2. Germline loops: CDR1 MNHEY, CDR2 SVGAGI. V was clipped by 0 bases and J by 5 bases; unmatched bases: 4. The CDR3 spans 14 residues. The CDR3 loop is CASSYSGGVDEQYF. The CDR3 DNA is TGTGCCAGCAGTTACTCGGGAGGGGTGGACGAGCAGTACTTC.

The table lists this clone with a few counts. This sequence joins TRBV7-9 and TRBJ2-1, with 8 positions matching TRBD1. V lost 5 bases and J lost 8; bases outside the gene matches: 8. This CDR3 spans 14 amino acids. CDR1 and CDR2 from the germline V gene are SEHNR and FQNEAQ (reference sequence). CDR3 sequence (DNA): TGTGCCAGCAGCCCGTACCAGACAGGGGATGAGCAGTTCTTC. It codes for CASSPYQTGDEQFF.

The CDR3 DNA sequence: TGCGCCAGCATAGGACAGGCCCGGGACACCGGGGAGCTGTTTTTT. It translates to CASIGQARDTGELFF. The V and J genes are TRBV5-1 and TRBJ2-2; 7 bases are a match to TRBD1. V shed 6 bases, J shed 3 bases, and the junction held 8 bases outside the gene matches. Germline-derived CDR1 and CDR2 are SGHRS and YFSETQ. The CDR3 loop spans 15 amino acids.

The V call is TRBV29-1, the J call TRBJ2-7; D is unresolved. The germline V gene has CDR1 SQVTM and CDR2 ANQGSEA. CDR3 length: 15 residues. V was cut by 2 bases and J by 4 bases, with 18 bases left in between. The CDR3 loop reads CSVELGSLQSYEQYF. DNA for the CDR3: TGCAGCGTTGAACTGGGCAGCCTCCAGTCATACGAGCAGTACTTC.

On this clone: The germline gene is not matched at one end of the junction; a read error may be the cause. The rearrangement links TRBV4-1 to TRBJ1-5; TRBD1 matches 7 bases. Germline CDR1 reads MGHRA; CDR2 reads YSYEKL. The CDR3 runs 16 residues. CDR3 loop: CASSQHVGQSSQPQHF. The CDR3 DNA reads as TGCGCCAGCAGCCAACACGTGGGACAGAGCAGTCAGCCCCAGCATTTT.